Listed here are 23 T cell receptor beta chains from one sample, sequenced in a study of CD8+ T cells in alopecia areata. Extraction and reverse transcription of RNA yielded cDNA as the sequencing template. Here immunoSEQ multiplex PCR was the method, and the copy in TCRdb shows in-frame clones only, minus some. The sample records about 140,000 clones, roughly 60% being singletons. Material: CD4+ T cells sorted from blood. Receptor source: a human donor in good health.

V and J are TRBV29-1 and TRBJ2-3; 14 bases line up with TRBD2. This CDR3 comprises 16 residues. J gave up 5 bases and V 1 base, and 5 bases lay outside the gene matches. Germline values: CDR1 SQVTM, CDR2 ANQGSEA. The DNA of the CDR3 is TGCAGCGTTGAAGCAAACGGACTAGCGGGAGGAGATACGCAGTATTTT. This codes for CSVEANGLAGGDTQYF.

This clone was counted only a few times. J is TRBJ2-3 and V is TRBV28; the D is unclear. The germline CDR1 and CDR2 sequences are MDHEN and SYDVKM. CDR3 size: 14 residues. Trimming pared 4 bases from V and 5 bases from J, leaving 13 bases between. The CDR3 region is CASSYLRPEDTQYF. The CDR3 DNA reads TGTGCCAGCAGTTACCTTAGACCCGAAGATACGCAGTATTTT.

DNA of the CDR3: TGTGCCAGCAGCAAGCGGGACTCCCGGGCCAAAAACATTCAGTACTTC. It translates to CASSKRDSRAKNIQYF. The V gene is TRBV9, the J gene TRBJ2-4; 7 nucleotides match TRBD2. Germline CDR1 reads SGDLS; CDR2 reads YYNGEE. Germline trimming cut 4 bases from V and 1 base from J; bases unmatched to any gene: 8. The CDR3 length is 16 residues.

The V gene is TRBV29-1, the J gene TRBJ2-7; 8 positions match TRBD1. The CDR3 consists of 15 residues. The junction had 7 bases not matched to a gene; V was cut back by 3 bases and J by 0 bases. Germline CDR1 SQVTM, CDR2 ANQGSEA. The CDR3, as DNA: TGCAGCGTTGATGGTTGGACAGGGCTCTCCTACGAGCAGTACTTC. This translates into CSVDGWTGLSYEQYF.

This clone was found a few times. The chain joins TRBV7-9 to TRBJ2-3; the D is unclear. Germline lookup yields CDR1 SEHNR and CDR2 FQNEAQ (reference sequence). The CDR3 totals 14 residues. Trimming removed 4 bases from V and 0 bases from J, with 8 bases in between. The CDR3 loop reads CASSSRPSTDTQYF. For the CDR3, the DNA is TGTGCCAGCAGCTCCCGGCCTAGCACAGATACGCAGTATTTT.

The chain is built from TRBV29-1 and TRBJ2-2; D is possibly TRBD2 (5 bases). V was shortened by 7 bases and J by 1 base, with 10 bases between the two germline ends. Germline CDR1 and CDR2: SQVTM and ANQGSEA. The CDR3 runs to 13 residues. CDR3 amino acids: CSGRLGNTGELFF. The CDR3 region has the DNA TGCAGCGGGAGGCTAGGGAACACCGGGGAGCTGTTTTTT.

The chain uses TRBV6-1 and TRBJ1-2, with 11 nucleotides matching TRBD1. There are 11 residues in the CDR3. Germline lookup yields CDR1 MNHNS and CDR2 SASEGT. Unmatched junction bases numbered 3, after V lost 10 bases and J lost 8 bases. CDR3 residues: CATRTGGGYTF. For the CDR3, the DNA is TGTGCCACCAGGACAGGGGGCGGCTACACCTTC.

This clone was counted many times. The rearrangement links TRBV11-2 to TRBJ2-1; D not certain. Germline V gene lookup returns CDR1 SGHAT and CDR2 FQNNGV. The CDR3 runs 18 residues. V gave up 0 bases and J gave up 0 bases, with 15 bases separating them. The CDR3 spells CASSLDDFSVSSYNEQFF. CDR3 nucleotides: TGTGCCAGCAGCTTAGATGACTTCAGCGTCAGCTCCTACAATGAGCAGTTCTTC.

This clone occurred a few times. This chain connects TRBV6-6 to TRBJ1-1; the D gene is possibly TRBD1 (5 bases). Germline CDR1 MNHNY, CDR2 SVGAGI (reference sequence). V lost 2 bases, J lost 4 bases, and 11 bases lay in between. The CDR3 contains 14 residues. CDR3 coding DNA: TGTGCCAGCAGTTACGGCAGGGAGACCACTGAAGCTTTCTTT. This codes for CASSYGRETTEAFF.

The chain links TRBV7-6 to TRBJ1-2, with no clear D. The germline V gene encodes CDR1 SGHVS and CDR2 FNYEAQ. This CDR3 has 12 amino acids. Trimming removed 3 bases from V and 7 bases from J, with 9 bases in between. As DNA, the CDR3 is TGTGCCAGCAGCTTTCCAGAGAGTGGCTACACCTTC. Amino acid sequence: CASSFPESGYTF.

The V gene is TRBV2, the J gene TRBJ2-7; the D gene is possibly TRBD1 (7 bases). Germline CDR1 reads SNHLY; CDR2 reads FYNNEI. The CDR3 has 13 amino acids. V lost 4 bases to trimming and J lost 11 bases, with 18 bases between them. The CDR3 here is CASSGFLTGEEYF. The DNA for the CDR3 is TGTGCCAGCAGTGGCTTCCTCACAGGGGAGGAGTACTTC.

This clone has just one count. The chain employs TRBV4-2 and TRBJ2-7; 11 bases are shared with TRBD1. Germline CDR1 is LGHNA and CDR2 is YNFKEQ. The ends lost 1 base at V and 3 bases at J; junction bases unmatched: 2. The CDR3 loop spans 15 amino acids. The CDR3 spells CASSQVGTGGYEQYF. CDR3 coding DNA: TGTGCCAGCAGCCAAGTGGGGACAGGGGGCTACGAGCAGTACTTC.

This clone has a handful of counts. The chain uses TRBV6-5 and TRBJ1-1; D is perhaps TRBD1 (6 bases). Germline V gene data show CDR1 as MNHEY and CDR2 as SVGAGI. The V gene lost 4 bases and the J gene lost 2 bases, with 17 bases spanning the gap. The CDR3 spans 16 residues. The CDR3 nucleotides are TGTGCCAGCAGTTCGCACCGGGGGACAATAAACACTGAAGCTTTCTTT. This codes for CASSSHRGTINTEAFF.

The table lists this clone with a few counts. The chain has TRBV6-5 and TRBJ1-5, with TRBD1 matching 8 bases. Germline V CDR1 and CDR2: MNHEY, SVGAGI. The CDR3 sequence is 13 residues long. J was trimmed by 5 bases and V by 5 bases; bases with no gene match: 2. The CDR3 coding sequence is TGTGCCAGCAGTGACAGGGGTCATCAGCCCCAGCATTTT. Protein product: CASSDRGHQPQHF.

J is TRBJ1-1 and V is TRBV29-1; D possibly corresponds to TRBD1 (5 bases). The germline V gene has CDR1 SQVTM and CDR2 ANQGSEA. The CDR3 has 14 residues. V was pared by 6 bases and J by 1 base, with 15 bases between. The CDR3 here is CSVSRGTTNTEAFF. DNA for the CDR3: TGCAGCGTATCTAGGGGCACAACGAACACTGAAGCTTTCTTT.

This clone has only one observation. The rearrangement uses TRBV29-1 and TRBJ1-2, with D possibly being TRBD1 (6 bases). The germline V gene has CDR1 SQVTM and CDR2 ANQGSEA. Trimming shortened V by 5 bases and J by 4 bases, and 11 bases separated the two germline ends. The CDR3 is made up of 12 amino acids. CDR3: CSVSTGTYGYTF. The CDR3 DNA reads as TGCAGCGTTTCAACAGGGACCTATGGCTACACCTTC.

This sequence joins TRBV29-1 and TRBJ2-7; TRBD1 is a possible D gene (6 bases). V was clipped by 7 bases and J by 5 bases, with 12 bases between them. This CDR3 has 11 amino acids. Germline V gene lookup returns CDR1 SQVTM and CDR2 ANQGSEA. Written as DNA, the CDR3 is TGCAGCGCTGGACAGTCCCACGAGCAGTACTTC. Residues: CSAGQSHEQYF.

In the case of this clone: The same CDR3 also results from other DNA sequences found in this sample. The rearrangement uses TRBV29-1 and TRBJ2-5; D perhaps matches TRBD2 (6 bases). The CDR3 contains 13 residues. Germline CDR1 and CDR2: SQVTM and ANQGSEA. Trimming stripped 4 bases from V and 1 base from J, with 10 bases between. This CDR3 is CSVGGRLQETQYF. CDR3 sequence (DNA): TGCAGCGTTGGAGGGAGGCTCCAAGAGACCCAGTACTTC. The entire variable domain, with the rest obtained from reference TRBV29-1 and TRBJ2-5, is as follows: SAVISQKPSRDICQRGTSLTIQCQVDSQVTMMFWYRQQPGQSLTLIATANQGSEATYESGFVIDKFPISRPNLTFSTLTVSNMSPEDSSIYLCSVGGRLQETQYFGPGTRLLVL.

The chain uses TRBV29-1 and TRBJ2-1; a weak D match, TRBD2 (5 bases). The V gene's germline CDR1 is SQVTM and CDR2 ANQGSEA. Trimming removed 6 bases from V and 8 bases from J, with 17 bases in between. The CDR3 consists of 13 residues. CDR3 DNA sequence: TGCAGCGTCTTAGTCCTAGCAATCCATGAGCAGTTCTTC. Protein product: CSVLVLAIHEQFF.

CDR3 in amino acids: CASTGAGVREQYF. The CDR3 DNA reads TGCGCCAGCACCGGGGCGGGAGTGCGCGAGCAGTACTTC. The V call is TRBV5-1, the J call TRBJ2-7; 7 bases align to TRBD2. With 6 bases clipped from V and 6 bases from J, the junction kept 9 bases outside the gene matches. CDR3 length: 13 amino acids. Germline loops: CDR1 SGHRS, CDR2 YFSETQ.

The chain recombines TRBV29-1 with TRBJ1-3; 7 nucleotides match TRBD1. The CDR3 extends over 12 amino acids. In germline, CDR1 is SQVTM, CDR2 ANQGSEA. V shed 6 bases, J shed 2 bases, and the junction held 1 base outside the gene matches. CDR3 in amino acids: CSVGTAGNTIYF. The CDR3 DNA reads TGCAGCGTCGGGACAGCTGGAAACACCATATATTTT.

This clone was detected only a few times. As DNA, the CDR3 is TGTGCCAGCAGGAGGGGGACAGCGGGGAGCAATGAGCAGTTCTTC. It is translated as CASRRGTAGSNEQFF. The chain recombines TRBV5-4 with TRBJ2-1; D could derive from TRBD1 or TRBD2 (7 bases each). The germline V gene has CDR1 SGHNT and CDR2 YYREEE (reference sequence). V lost 5 bases, J lost 6 bases, and 18 bases lay in between. CDR3 length: 15 residues.

The table lists this clone with a few counts. CDR3 sequence reads: CSVSPGGASYEQYF. The CDR3 DNA is TGCAGCGTCAGTCCAGGGGGCGCGTCCTACGAGCAGTACTTC. This chain links TRBV29-1 with TRBJ2-7, with 8 bases matching TRBD1. The CDR3 loop spans 14 amino acids. Germline lookup yields CDR1 SQVTM and CDR2 ANQGSEA. The J segment lost 1 base and the V segment lost 6 bases, leaving 8 bases of the junction unmatched.